Below, 26 T cell receptor beta chains from the same sample are listed, as sequenced in a study of blood T cell repertoires in COVID-19. TCRdb's table, derived via immunoSEQ multiplex PCR, lists solely in-frame clones and lacks some. The profile shows fewer than 300,000 clones, around 85% of them singletons. Sequencing input: peripheral blood. These receptors were taken from a human donor with COVID-19, enrolled during active disease. The donor label of this sample is uncertain.

This clone has only one observation. The chain employs TRBV9 and TRBJ2-1; the match to TRBD2 covers 9 bases. Germline V gives CDR1 SGDLS, CDR2 YYNGEE. The CDR3 loop spans 19 amino acids. The junction had 15 bases not matched to a gene; V was cut back by 3 bases and J by 2 bases. The CDR3 DNA is TGTGCCAGCAGCGCCTCCGGCCTAGCGGGGCCCACAGCCTACAATGAGCAGTTCTTC. It is translated as CASSASGLAGPTAYNEQFF.

The chain links TRBV10-3 to TRBJ2-1, with 9 bases identical to TRBD2. This CDR3 region has 14 residues. V lost 7 bases, J lost 5 bases, and 6 bases stayed unmatched. Germline V gives CDR1 ENHRY, CDR2 SYGVKD. CDR3: CAIKGLAPHNEQFF. CDR3 DNA: TGTGCCATCAAAGGACTAGCGCCCCACAATGAGCAGTTCTTC.

This clone was detected once. V usage is TRBV5-4 and J usage is TRBJ1-1; 11 bases match TRBD1. After removal of 0 bases from V and 6 bases from J, the junction contained 7 bases not matched to a gene. Per the germline V gene, CDR1 is SGHNT and CDR2 is YYREEE (reference sequence). The CDR3 totals 16 residues. In DNA form, the CDR3 reads TGTGCCAGCAGCTTGGGGACAGGGGGCTCGGAGGCTGAAGCTTTCTTT. Translation: CASSLGTGGSEAEAFF.

This clone was observed at least ten times. V and J are TRBV11-3 and TRBJ2-1, with 10 bases lining up with TRBD2. Germline V CDR1 and CDR2: SGHNT, YENEEA. This CDR3 has 15 amino acids. Losses at the gene ends were 6 bases for V and 6 bases for J; bases not matched to a gene: 8. CDR3 DNA sequence: TGTGCCAGCAGTGAAATAGCGGGAGGCAGCAATGAGCAGTTCTTC. This codes for CASSEIAGGSNEQFF.

The V and J genes are TRBV20-1 and TRBJ1-2; TRBD1 is a possible D gene (5 bases). The CDR3 loop spans 11 amino acids. Germline V lookup: CDR1 DFQATT, CDR2 SNEGSKA (reference sequence). Trimming removed 1 base at V and 8 bases at J, with 8 bases between. The CDR3 sequence is CSARAGEGYTF. DNA of the CDR3: TGCAGTGCTAGAGCGGGGGAGGGCTACACCTTC.

This rearrangement joins TRBV10-3 to TRBJ1-1; 7 nucleotides agree with TRBD1. Germline CDR1 is ENHRY and CDR2 is SYGVKD. The V gene end was trimmed by 4 bases and the J gene end by 7 bases; junction bases not matched to a gene: 9. The CDR3 has 14 residues. The CDR3 region has the DNA TGTGCCATCAGTGGTGTAGGGGGCGCGGATGAAGCTTTCTTT. It yields the protein CAISGVGGADEAFF.

The rearrangement joins TRBV5-4 to TRBJ2-2; 8 positions match TRBD2. V was pared by 4 bases and J by 1 base, with 6 bases of the junction left unmatched. The CDR3 contains 16 residues. Germline V gene lookup returns CDR1 SGHNT and CDR2 YYREEE (reference sequence). This CDR3 is CASSLGLAENTGELFF. The CDR3 DNA follows: TGTGCCAGCAGCCTTGGACTAGCAGAGAACACCGGGGAGCTGTTTTTT.

This clone appeared a single time. V and J are TRBV5-1 and TRBJ2-3; TRBD2 aligns across 7 bases. Germline CDR1 reads SGHRS; CDR2 reads YFSETQ. V was pared by 5 bases and J by 3 bases, with 12 bases of the junction left unmatched. The CDR3 has 16 residues. CDR3 protein: CASRTLGRERTDTQYF. CDR3 DNA sequence: TGCGCCAGCAGAACGTTGGGGAGGGAACGAACAGATACGCAGTATTTT.

The chain joins TRBV7-3 to TRBJ1-3, with 7 nucleotides matching TRBD1. The CDR3 loop spans 18 amino acids. The V and J ends lost 1 base and 3 bases, in that order; junction bases with no gene match: 12. Germline V lookup: CDR1 SGHTA, CDR2 FQGTGA. CDR3 in DNA: TGTGCCAGCAGCTTAAGGTCCCGAGGACAGGCTGATGGAAACACCATATATTTT. Translation: CASSLRSRGQADGNTIYF.

The chain joins TRBV6-5 to TRBJ2-7; perhaps TRBD1 as D (5 bases). V gave up 0 bases and J gave up 0 bases, with 9 bases separating them. This CDR3 is built from 15 residues. Germline V gives CDR1 MNHEY, CDR2 SVGAGI. The chain's CDR3 is CASSYSGLPSYEQYF. DNA of the CDR3: TGTGCCAGCAGTTACTCGGGGCTTCCCTCCTACGAGCAGTACTTC.

The chain combines TRBV30 with TRBJ2-1, with 9 bases matching TRBD2. V trimming: 5 bases; J trimming: 8 bases; junction bases outside the gene matches: 10. Germline loops: CDR1 GTSNPN, CDR2 SVGIG (reference sequence). The CDR3 runs to 14 residues. CDR3 sequence reads: CAWEAGGPTDEQFF. The CDR3 nucleotides are TGTGCCTGGGAGGCGGGAGGGCCGACCGATGAGCAGTTCTTC.

The J gene is TRBJ2-1, the V gene TRBV29-1, with D unresolved. Trimming pared 8 bases from V and 0 bases from J, leaving 11 bases between. CDR1 is SQVTM and CDR2 is ANQGSEA in the germline V gene. CDR3 length: 13 residues. CDR3 sequence: CSLRPGSYNEQFF. In DNA, the CDR3 is TGCAGCCTCCGCCCCGGCTCCTACAATGAGCAGTTCTTC.

V and J are TRBV9 and TRBJ2-3; 12 nucleotides match TRBD2. Losses at the gene ends were 4 bases for V and 4 bases for J; bases not matched to a gene: 7. This CDR3 has 16 amino acids. CDR1 SGDLS and CDR2 YYNGEE come from the germline V gene. The CDR3 DNA reads TGTGCCAGCAGCTACCTAGCGGGAGGGGACGCAGATACGCAGTATTTT. Its protein product is CASSYLAGGDADTQYF.

The rearrangement joins TRBV19 to TRBJ2-1; D possibly corresponds to TRBD2 (6 bases). The germline CDR1 and CDR2 sequences are LNHDA and SQIVND (reference sequence). V was cut by 4 bases and J by 6 bases, with 19 bases left in between. The CDR3 covers 16 residues. The CDR3 spells CASSRPQLAPFNEQFF. The CDR3 DNA reads TGTGCCAGTAGTAGACCGCAACTAGCCCCCTTCAATGAGCAGTTCTTC.

The genes are TRBV11-2 and TRBJ2-7; D gene uncertain. There are 12 residues in the CDR3. V gave up 5 bases and J gave up 5 bases, with 10 bases separating them. CDR1 SGHAT and CDR2 FQNNGV come from the germline V gene. Written as DNA, the CDR3 is TGTGCCAGCAGCCGAGGTATGAACGAGCAGTACTTC. Its protein product is CASSRGMNEQYF.

This clone was recorded only once. The V call is TRBV27, the J call TRBJ1-2; D is perhaps TRBD1 (5 bases). With 5 bases removed from V and 0 bases from J, the gap between germline ends came to 16 bases. Germline V lookup: CDR1 MNHEY, CDR2 SMNVEV (reference sequence). CDR3 length: 16 amino acids. This CDR3 is CASSPPWGDPNYGYTF. For the CDR3, the DNA is TGTGCCAGCAGTCCCCCCTGGGGGGACCCTAACTATGGCTACACCTTC.

The chain recombines TRBV27 with TRBJ2-1; perhaps TRBD2 as D (6 bases). This CDR3 comprises 15 residues. Trimming shortened V by 1 base and J by 7 bases, and 14 bases separated the two germline ends. The germline V gene has CDR1 MNHEY and CDR2 SMNVEV (reference sequence). The CDR3, as DNA: TGTGCCAGCAGTTTATTAGCGGACTACAGGAATGAGCAGTTCTTC. Encoded protein: CASSLLADYRNEQFF.

This chain connects TRBV29-1 to TRBJ1-2; 8 bases align to TRBD1. Germline-derived CDR1 and CDR2 are SQVTM and ANQGSEA. With 6 bases clipped from V and 4 bases from J, the junction kept 13 bases outside the gene matches. The CDR3 length is 15 residues. Written as DNA, the CDR3 is TGCAGCGTCGGGACGGCAGGGGGCCTCGGCTATGGCTACACCTTC. It is translated as CSVGTAGGLGYGYTF.

This clone was recorded once. This chain uses TRBV6-1 with TRBJ2-7; 8 nucleotides align to TRBD1. The CDR3 is 20 residues long. Germline assignment: CDR1 MNHNS and CDR2 SASEGT. Unmatched junction bases numbered 24, after V lost 3 bases and J lost 5 bases. CDR3 DNA sequence: TGTGCCAGCAGTGACAAGTCCCAGGGGGCGAGGCGATTGACGGGGAACGAGCAGTACTTC. It encodes CASSDKSQGARRLTGNEQYF.

The chain combines TRBV5-1 with TRBJ2-4, with 7 positions matching TRBD1. The CDR3 runs to 13 residues. V dropped 0 bases and J dropped 8; count of bases not matched to a gene: 2. Germline CDR1 SGHRS, CDR2 YFSETQ. Written as DNA, the CDR3 is TGCGCCAGCAGCTTGGGGCAGGGGGACATTCAGTACTTC. Translated, it gives CASSLGQGDIQYF.

Written as DNA, the CDR3 is TGTGCCAGCAGTTTAGATGGCGGGGAGACCCAGTACTTC. This encodes CASSLDGGETQYF. The chain is built from TRBV12-3 or TRBV12-4 and TRBJ2-5; D is possibly TRBD2 (5 bases). The CDR3 covers 13 residues. V lost 1 base, J lost 5 bases, and 8 bases lay in between.

Worth noting for this clone: Other DNA sequences of this sample code for an identical CDR3. This chain joins TRBV19 and TRBJ1-2; D not certain. The V and J ends lost 3 bases and 3 bases respectively, with 8 bases between them. CDR3 size: 13 residues. Germline lookup yields CDR1 LNHDA and CDR2 SQIVND (reference sequence). The CDR3, as DNA: TGTGCCAGTAGTATGTCACGAGACTATGGCTACACCTTC. Encoded protein: CASSMSRDYGYTF.

CDR3 sequence (DNA): TGCGCCAGCAGCCAAGCCGGGACAGGGCCCTACAATGAGCAGTTCTTC. It codes for CASSQAGTGPYNEQFF. The J gene is TRBJ2-1, the V gene TRBV4-3; TRBD1 agrees at 9 bases. Germline-derived CDR1 and CDR2 are LGHNA and YSLEER. J gave up 2 bases and V 1 base, and 3 bases lay outside the gene matches. The CDR3 loop spans 16 amino acids.

This rearrangement joins TRBV6-5 to TRBJ2-7; TRBD2 might be the D (7 bases). This CDR3 spans 13 amino acids. Trimming left V 5 bases short and J 4 bases short, with 12 bases between. CDR1 and CDR2 (germline): MNHEY, SVGAGI. CDR3 DNA: TGTGCCAGCAGTAGAGGGGGGGGATACGAGCAGTACTTC. Encoded protein: CASSRGGGYEQYF.

V gene TRBV4-2 combines with J gene TRBJ2-1, with 10 nucleotides matching TRBD2. After removal of 0 bases from V and 6 bases from J, the junction contained 8 bases not matched to a gene. The CDR3 covers 17 residues. Germline V gene lookup returns CDR1 LGHNA and CDR2 YNFKEQ. As DNA, the CDR3 is TGTGCCAGCAGCCAAGACCCTAGCGGGAGTCCGGGCAATGAGCAGTTCTTC. It is translated as CASSQDPSGSPGNEQFF.

V and J are TRBV29-1 and TRBJ2-1; 7 positions agree with TRBD2. The V and J ends lost 3 bases and 8 bases, in that order; junction bases with no gene match: 19. Germline-derived CDR1 and CDR2 are SQVTM and ANQGSEA. The CDR3 covers 17 residues. CDR3 loop: CSVDTGGRDPYRDEQFF. CDR3 sequence (DNA): TGCAGCGTTGATACGGGGGGTCGGGACCCCTACCGGGATGAGCAGTTCTTC.